This TCR beta chain originates from a study of glioma-infiltrating T cells. Many counts were recorded for this clonotype. Its antigen is not known. Study observations and caveats: CDR3 overlap between tissue and blood was very small. Gliomas, especially low-grade, showed above-expected tissue-blood divergence; non-neoplastic patients showed below.

The iRepertoire nested amplicon-rescue multiplex PCR amplified TCR alpha and beta CDR3s from RNA. Input was 100-400 ng of tissue mRNA or PBMC total RNA. TCRdb re-analysed the multiplex PCR reads in MiXCR, keeping a single row per CDR3 protein. The sample shows 110,000 or so distinct CDR3 sequences, about 25% of them seen only once. The ends were cut back, 1 base at V and 6 bases at J, with 12 bases in the middle. Germline lookup yields CDR1 LGHDT and CDR2 YNNKEL (reference sequence). The CDR3 is 14 residues long. The TCR sequence derives from a human donor with low-grade glioma or glioblastoma, undergoing nonglioma brain surgery, or in good health (not recorded which). Sequenced: glioma tissue, nonneoplastic brain tissue, or PBMCs (not recorded which). The rearrangement joins TRBV3-1 to TRBJ1-1; D is unresolved. CDR3 loop: CASSQAGLKAEAFF. The DNA for the CDR3 is TGTGCCAGCAGCCAAGCCGGATTAAAGGCTGAAGCTTTCTTT.